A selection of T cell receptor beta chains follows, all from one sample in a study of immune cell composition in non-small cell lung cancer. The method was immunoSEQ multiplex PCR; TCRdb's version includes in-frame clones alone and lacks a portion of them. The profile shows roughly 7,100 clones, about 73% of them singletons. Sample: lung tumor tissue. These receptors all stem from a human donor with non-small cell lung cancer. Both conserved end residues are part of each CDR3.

cdr3_aa: CASRRRGDSVTPYGYTF
j_call: TRBJ1-2
v_call: TRBV19

cdr3_aa: CASSLKGQVSGGYNEQFF
j_call: TRBJ2-1
v_call: TRBV7-9

cdr3_aa: CASSLQPTTGSSLGYTF
j_call: TRBJ1-2
v_call: TRBV7-3

cdr3_aa: CASSQDGRGLYEQYF
j_call: TRBJ2-7
v_call: TRBV4-3

cdr3_aa: CASSRQGGHEKLFF
j_call: TRBJ1-4
v_call: TRBV5-5

cdr3_aa: CASSLRGGLGESVRYGYTF
j_call: TRBJ1-2
v_call: TRBV5-1

cdr3_aa: CASSDYGTSGVRIADTQYF
j_call: TRBJ2-3
v_call: TRBV10-1

cdr3_aa: CASSGGDGGYTF
j_call: TRBJ1-2
v_call: TRBV7-9

cdr3_aa: CASRRAGDTGELFF
j_call: TRBJ2-2
v_call: TRBV6-1

cdr3_aa: CASSLFHGSSTDTQYF
j_call: TRBJ2-3
v_call: TRBV7-6

cdr3_aa: CASSVGSSYNEQFF
j_call: TRBJ2-1
v_call: TRBV9

cdr3_aa: CASRPTANYGYTF
j_call: TRBJ1-2
v_call: TRBV4-1

cdr3_aa: CASSVEGGRVVDTQYF
j_call: TRBJ2-3
v_call: TRBV9

cdr3_aa: CASSMYASGGTTVTDTQYF
j_call: TRBJ2-3
v_call: TRBV19

cdr3_aa: CASSPDRGRKNEQFF
j_call: TRBJ2-1
v_call: TRBV6-5

cdr3_aa: CAWSAGVVQNSPLHF
j_call: TRBJ1-6
v_call: TRBV30

cdr3_aa: CASSFRGTGSAYEQYF
j_call: TRBJ2-7
v_call: TRBV6-6

cdr3_aa: CASSPNMGTANQPQHF
j_call: TRBJ1-5
v_call: TRBV7-2

cdr3_aa: CASSLNYQTTDTQYF
j_call: TRBJ2-3
v_call: TRBV7-2

cdr3_aa: CASSRGTGNPGEQYF
j_call: TRBJ2-7
v_call: TRBV7-9

cdr3_aa: CASSLGRGNSYEQYF
j_call: TRBJ2-7
v_call: TRBV11-3

cdr3_aa: CASSRGAANTEAFF
j_call: TRBJ1-1
v_call: TRBV11-2

cdr3_aa: CASSEQDQPQHF
j_call: TRBJ1-5
v_call: TRBV6-1

cdr3_aa: CASTLGNSPLHF
j_call: TRBJ1-6
v_call: TRBV4-2

cdr3_aa: CASSYERDFNEKLFF
j_call: TRBJ1-4
v_call: TRBV6-5

cdr3_aa: CASSTAPLYGYTF
j_call: TRBJ1-2
v_call: TRBV19

cdr3_aa: CASSLGSYNSPLHF
j_call: TRBJ1-6
v_call: TRBV28

cdr3_aa: CSAQKKGTFF
j_call: TRBJ1-1
v_call: TRBV20-1

cdr3_aa: CASGDLTLQETQYF
j_call: TRBJ2-5
v_call: TRBV5-1

cdr3_aa: CASSPLPGTGGGYTF
j_call: TRBJ1-2
v_call: TRBV5-4

cdr3_aa: CASSLTGGYNSPLHF
j_call: TRBJ1-6
v_call: TRBV5-3